Sequencing of this TCR beta chain was carried out in a study of blood T cell repertoires in COVID-19. In terms of age and location, participants ranged from roughly 18 to 89 years and lived in about 25 US areas. The CDR3 is 15 amino acids. Germline-derived CDR1 and CDR2 are MNHEY and SMNVEV (reference sequence). The junction had 10 bases not matched to a gene; V was cut back by 5 bases and J by 10 bases. In the study's own analysis: Reference gene primer amplification gave estimated nucleated cell counts. The repertoire was sequenced with immunoSEQ multiplex PCR; TCRdb's copy has only in-frame clones and lacks some. V, J and clone size derive from that table, while D and trimming were established from the DNA sequence. This sample has a few hundred thousand clones; approximately 89% occur once, and the top ten carry more than 1%.

The receptor's source is a woman in her 40s with acute COVID-19. The sequencing input was PBMCs or T cells enriched from blood (not recorded which). The V and J genes are TRBV27 and TRBJ2-1; 11 bases match TRBD2. CDR3 sequence reads: CASSRPGLAAGEQFF. The CDR3 coding sequence is TGTGCCAGCAGTCGTCCGGGACTAGCGGCTGGGGAGCAGTTCTTC.